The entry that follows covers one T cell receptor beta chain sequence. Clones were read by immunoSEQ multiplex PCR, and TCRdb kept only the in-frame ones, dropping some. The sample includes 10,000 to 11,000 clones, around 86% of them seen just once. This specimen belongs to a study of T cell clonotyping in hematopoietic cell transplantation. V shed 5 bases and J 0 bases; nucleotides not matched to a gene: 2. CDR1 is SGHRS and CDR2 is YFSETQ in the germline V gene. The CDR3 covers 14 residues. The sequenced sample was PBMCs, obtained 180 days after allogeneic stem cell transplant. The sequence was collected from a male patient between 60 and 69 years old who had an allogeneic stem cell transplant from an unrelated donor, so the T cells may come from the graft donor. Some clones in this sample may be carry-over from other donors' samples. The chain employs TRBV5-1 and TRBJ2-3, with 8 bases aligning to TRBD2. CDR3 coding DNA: TGCGCCAGCAGGGGACTAGGGAGCACAGATACGCAGTATTTT. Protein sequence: CASRGLGSTDTQYF.